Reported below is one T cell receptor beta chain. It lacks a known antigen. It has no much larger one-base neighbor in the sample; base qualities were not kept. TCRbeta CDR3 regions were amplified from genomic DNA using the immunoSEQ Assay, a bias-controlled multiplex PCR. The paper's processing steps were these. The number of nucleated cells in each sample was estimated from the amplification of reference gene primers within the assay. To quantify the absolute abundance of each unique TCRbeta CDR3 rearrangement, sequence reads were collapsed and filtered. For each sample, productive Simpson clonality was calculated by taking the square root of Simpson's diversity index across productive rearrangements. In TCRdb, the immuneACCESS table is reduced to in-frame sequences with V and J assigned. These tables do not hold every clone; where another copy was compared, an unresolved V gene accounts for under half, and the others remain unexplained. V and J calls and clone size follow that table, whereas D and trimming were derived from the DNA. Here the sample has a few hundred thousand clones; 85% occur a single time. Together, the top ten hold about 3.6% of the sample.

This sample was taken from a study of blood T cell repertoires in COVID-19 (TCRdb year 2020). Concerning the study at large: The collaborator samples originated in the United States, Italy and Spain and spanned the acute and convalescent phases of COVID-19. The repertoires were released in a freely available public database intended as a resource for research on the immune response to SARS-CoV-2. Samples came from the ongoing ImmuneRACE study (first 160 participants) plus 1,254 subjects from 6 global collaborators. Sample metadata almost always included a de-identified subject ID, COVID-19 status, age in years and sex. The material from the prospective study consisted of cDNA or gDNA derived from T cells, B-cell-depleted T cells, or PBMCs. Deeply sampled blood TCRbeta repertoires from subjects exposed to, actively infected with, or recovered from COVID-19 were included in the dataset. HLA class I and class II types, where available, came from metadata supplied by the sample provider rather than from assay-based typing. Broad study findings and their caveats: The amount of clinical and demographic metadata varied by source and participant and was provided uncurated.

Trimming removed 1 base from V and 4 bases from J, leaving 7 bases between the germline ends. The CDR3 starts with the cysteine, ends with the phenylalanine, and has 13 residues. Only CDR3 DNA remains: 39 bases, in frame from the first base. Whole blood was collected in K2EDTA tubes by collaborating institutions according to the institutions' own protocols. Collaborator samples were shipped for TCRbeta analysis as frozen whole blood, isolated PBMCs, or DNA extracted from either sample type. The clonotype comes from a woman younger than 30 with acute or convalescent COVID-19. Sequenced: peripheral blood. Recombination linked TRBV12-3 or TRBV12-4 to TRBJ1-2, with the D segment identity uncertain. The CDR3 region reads CASSLGDPYGYTF. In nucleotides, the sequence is TGTGCCAGCAGTTTAGGCGATCCCTATGGCTACACCTTC.